The TCR beta chain described here comes from a study of T cells in Graves' hyperthyroidism and ophthalmopathy. Study-level findings and limits: Ophthalmopathy prediction by the model preceded onset by a median roughly 6 months. Also found in blood were most expanded thyroid clonotypes above 0.001. Separating ophthalmopathy from stable hyperthyroidism was achieved by a 13 V-J model.

Germline CDR1 reads SGHTA; CDR2 reads FQGNSA. This CDR3 is built from 15 residues. The V end lost 5 bases, the J end lost 3 bases, and 17 bases lay between the germline ends. RNA transcripts gave rise to amplified TCR beta CDR3 regions. HTBI primers drove first-round RT-PCR of the TCR CDR3. From the multiplex PCR reads, TCRdb called clonotypes with MiXCR, one entry per CDR3 protein. Among about 760,000 distinct CDR3 sequences, 35% were seen once, and the ten largest hold more than 25%. This clonotype was seen ten or more times. Its antigen is undetermined. Diagnoses were made from clinical symptoms, serum measures (thyroxine and TRAb), thyroid ultrasound and orbital computed tomography.

The chain employs TRBV7-2 and TRBJ2-7; TRBD1 might be the D (6 bases). This receptor was obtained from a woman aged 40 to 50 with Graves' hyperthyroidism. The sequenced sample consisted of blood. CDR3 sequence reads: CASSVSWDIYYEQYF. In DNA, the CDR3 is TGTGCCAGCAGCGTCTCGTGGGACATCTACTACGAGCAGTACTTC.